The T cell receptor (beta chain) described here comes from a study of OX40 agonist ivuxolimab in advanced cancers. The protocol was immunoSEQ multiplex PCR, while the TCRdb copy is restricted to in-frame clones and leaves out a portion. The sample shows about 53,000 clones, more than 75% of them seen only once. Study-level findings and limits: The authors did not determine the antigen specificity of the expanded peripheral T cells. Partial responders at 0.1-3.0 mg/kg showed near-lowest clonal expansion.

As regards this clone: Its target is not known.

This specimen consisted of CD4+ or CD8+ T cells sorted from blood, obtained in a trial of the OX40 agonist ivuxolimab. The TCR comes from an adult with an advanced solid tumor such as melanoma, head and neck, liver or kidney cancer.

The CDR3 DNA is TGTGCCAGCAGCCCTAGCGGGGGGTTATATGAGCAGTTCTTC. It is translated as CASSPSGGLYEQFF. The chain links TRBV7-3 to TRBJ2-1; 11 bases match TRBD2. The CDR3 totals 14 residues. J lost 8 bases, V lost 5 bases, and 5 bases had no gene match. Germline lookup yields CDR1 SGHTA and CDR2 FQGTGA.